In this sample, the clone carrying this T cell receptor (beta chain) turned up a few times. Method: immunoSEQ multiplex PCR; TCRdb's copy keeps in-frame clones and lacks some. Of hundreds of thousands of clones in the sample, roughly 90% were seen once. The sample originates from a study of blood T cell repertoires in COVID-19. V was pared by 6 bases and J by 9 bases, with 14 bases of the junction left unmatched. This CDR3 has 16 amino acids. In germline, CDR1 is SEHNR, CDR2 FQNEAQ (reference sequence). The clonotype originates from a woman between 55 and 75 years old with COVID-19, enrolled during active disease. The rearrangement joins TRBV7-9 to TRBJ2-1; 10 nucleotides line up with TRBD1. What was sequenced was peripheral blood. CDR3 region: CASRAAHRDRGFEQFF. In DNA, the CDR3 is TGTGCCAGCAGAGCGGCTCACCGGGACAGGGGTTTTGAGCAGTTCTTC. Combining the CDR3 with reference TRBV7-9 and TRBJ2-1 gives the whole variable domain DTGVSQNPRHKITKRGQNVTFRCDPISEHNRLYWYRQTLGQGPEFLTYFQNEAQLEKSRLLSDRFSAERPKGSFSTLEIQRTEQGDSAMYLCASRAAHRDRGFEQFFGPGTRLTVL.